This entry describes one TCR beta chain. The CDR3 is made up of 14 amino acids. Germline CDR1 and CDR2: SNHLY and FYNNEI. The V segment lost 4 bases and the J segment 6 bases; nucleotides outside the gene matches: 2. The sample is drawn from a study of blood T cell repertoires in COVID-19. Clones were read by immunoSEQ multiplex PCR, and TCRdb kept only the in-frame ones, dropping some. This repertoire shows 99,000 or so clones, roughly nine tenths found once; its top ten account for 6%. This TCR came from a human donor in a cohort sampled during active COVID-19. Sequencing was carried out using peripheral blood. This sequence joins TRBV2 and TRBJ1-5; 11 positions match TRBD1. CDR3 DNA: TGTGCCAGCAGTGTCGGGACAGGGGGTCAGCCCCAGCATTTT. Translating it yields CASSVGTGGQPQHF.